A single sample is the source of the 18 T cell receptor beta chains below, sequenced in a study of cytomegalovirus exposure and HLA in healthy donors. PCR employed 60 Vbeta and 13 Jbeta primers. The protocol was immunoSEQ multiplex PCR, while the TCRdb copy is restricted to in-frame clones and leaves out a portion. The top ten clones hold about 7.6% of a sample with approximately 74,000 clones, 75% of them seen once. Sequenced input: PBMCs. The receptors stem from a man aged 55 to 69 in good health and CMV-seropositive.

The rearrangement links TRBV7-2 to TRBJ1-5, with 8 bases lining up with TRBD1. CDR1 and CDR2 (germline): SGHTA, FQGNSA. Germline trimming cut 5 bases from V and 4 bases from J; bases unmatched to any gene: 7. This CDR3 contains 15 residues. The CDR3 bases are TGTGCCAGCAGCCTCGGACAGGGATCGAATCAGCCCCAGCATTTT. Its translation is CASSLGQGSNQPQHF.

J is TRBJ1-3 and V is TRBV13, with TRBD1 matching 9 bases. Germline V gene data show CDR1 as PRHDT and CDR2 as FYEKMQ (reference sequence). The CDR3 contains 17 residues. V shed 0 bases, J shed 4 bases, and the junction held 7 bases outside the gene matches. The CDR3 here is CASSLGSGTGKGNTIYF. CDR3 DNA: TGTGCCAGCAGCTTAGGTTCCGGGACAGGGAAAGGAAACACCATATATTTT.

The chain employs TRBV7-2 and TRBJ1-3, with TRBD1 as a possible D gene (5 bases). The V end lost 4 bases, the J end lost 0 bases, and 16 bases lay between the germline ends. In germline, CDR1 is SGHTA, CDR2 FQGNSA. This CDR3 region has 17 residues. Written as DNA, the CDR3 is TGTGCCAGCAGCTCCCTTGCAGGGATTTACTCTGGAAACACCATATATTTT. It translates to CASSSLAGIYSGNTIYF. Using reference TRBV7-2 and TRBJ1-3 for the parts outside the CDR3, the full variable domain is GAGVSQSPSNKVTEKGKDVELRCDPISGHTALYWYRQSLGQGLEFLIYFQGNSAPDKSGLPSDRFSAERTGGSVSTLTIQRTQQEDSAVYLCASSSLAGIYSGNTIYFGEGSWLTVV.

The chain couples TRBV27 to TRBJ2-1; 7 bases map to TRBD1. Germline V gives CDR1 MNHEY, CDR2 SMNVEV (reference sequence). V dropped 6 bases and J dropped 0; count of bases not matched to a gene: 5. This CDR3 region has 15 residues. DNA for the CDR3: TGTGCCAGCAGCTACAGGGGAGACTCCTACAATGAGCAGTTCTTC. It specifies CASSYRGDSYNEQFF.

The rearrangement joins TRBV15 to TRBJ2-6; 9 bases match TRBD1. With V trimmed by 0 bases and J by 0 bases, 15 bases remained unmatched. Germline V CDR1 and CDR2: LNHNV, YYDKDF (reference sequence). CDR3 length: 22 amino acids. This CDR3 reads CATSRDKKNRNRGPSGANVLTF. The CDR3 nucleotides are TGTGCCACCAGCAGAGATAAGAAAAACCGGAACAGGGGGCCCTCTGGGGCCAACGTCCTGACTTTC.

This chain uses TRBV19 with TRBJ2-3; 8 nucleotides line up with TRBD1. The CDR3 runs 16 residues. Germline V gene data show CDR1 as LNHDA and CDR2 as SQIVND (reference sequence). Trimming took 4 bases from V and 1 from J; bases not matched to a gene: 7. CDR3 amino acids: CASSTVTGARTDTQYF. The CDR3 DNA reads TGTGCCAGTAGTACCGTGACAGGGGCGCGCACAGATACGCAGTATTTT. The complete variable domain, with remaining parts taken from reference TRBV19 and TRBJ2-3, reads DGGITQSPKYLFRKEGQNVTLSCEQNLNHDAMYWYRQDPGQGLRLIYYSQIVNDFQKGDIAEGYSVSREKKESFPLTVTSAQKNPTAFYLCASSTVTGARTDTQYFGPGTRLTVL.

The chain combines TRBV29-1 with TRBJ2-7, with D perhaps TRBD1 (6 bases). Germline V gene lookup returns CDR1 SQVTM and CDR2 ANQGSEA. This CDR3 spans 14 amino acids. The V and J ends lost 1 base and 2 bases respectively, with 12 bases between them. This CDR3 reads CSVEARGRAYEQYF. The CDR3 DNA is TGCAGCGTTGAAGCCAGGGGCAGGGCCTACGAGCAGTACTTC.

This rearrangement joins TRBV11-1 to TRBJ1-1; unclear D gene. From germline, CDR1 is SGHAT and CDR2 FQDESV (reference sequence). V was shortened by 3 bases and J by 1 base, with 18 bases between the two germline ends. The CDR3 has 17 residues. The CDR3 coding sequence is TGTGCCAGCAGCTTCGACGACATTCCGGAGGGGAACACTGAAGCTTTCTTT. Its protein is CASSFDDIPEGNTEAFF.

The chain uses TRBV10-2 and TRBJ2-2; D possibly corresponds to TRBD2 (5 bases). The CDR3 loop spans 13 amino acids. Germline V gene sequence: CDR1 WSHSY, CDR2 SAAADI. V gave up 8 bases and J gave up 4 bases, with 11 bases separating them. The CDR3 nucleotides read TGCGCCAGCTCCTTCGAGGGCACCGGGGAGCTGTTTTTT. It codes for CASSFEGTGELFF.

The chain links TRBV11-2 to TRBJ2-1, with 12 bases lining up with TRBD2. The germline V gene has CDR1 SGHAT and CDR2 FQNNGV. The CDR3 covers 17 residues. V shed 5 bases and J 7 bases; nucleotides not matched to a gene: 12. CDR3 bases: TGTGCCAGCAGCCTCTCCGGGACTAGCGGGTTTGGGAATGAGCAGTTCTTC. Protein sequence: CASSLSGTSGFGNEQFF.

The CDR3, as DNA: TGTGCCACCATGGACAGGGGAGTAGCAGATACGCAGTATTTT. Protein sequence: CATMDRGVADTQYF. The chain employs TRBV6-5 and TRBJ2-3; 9 bases agree with TRBD1. The ends lost 10 bases at V and 4 bases at J; junction bases unmatched: 9. Per the germline V gene, CDR1 is MNHEY and CDR2 is SVGAGI. CDR3 length equals 14 residues.

The gene calls are TRBV10-3 and TRBJ2-3, with D tentatively TRBD1 (6 bases). V was pared by 3 bases and J by 3 bases, with 16 bases between. CDR3 length equals 16 residues. Germline-derived CDR1 and CDR2 are ENHRY and SYGVKD. In nucleotides, the CDR3 is TGTGCCATCAGTGATATAAGGACAGCTCAAACAGATACGCAGTATTTT. Protein: CAISDIRTAQTDTQYF.

This clone has only a few counts. J is TRBJ2-6 and V is TRBV5-6, with 9 bases fitting TRBD1. CDR3 length: 17 residues. V shed 1 base, J shed 4 bases, and the junction held 6 bases outside the gene matches. Germline CDR1 and CDR2: SGHDT and YYEEEE. CDR3 sequence reads: CASSLIQGAGGANVLTF. The CDR3 DNA follows: TGTGCCAGCAGCTTGATACAGGGGGCAGGGGGGGCCAACGTCCTGACTTTC.

This clone appeared a few times. The genes are TRBV6-4 and TRBJ2-3, with D unresolved. CDR1 MRHNA and CDR2 SNTAGT come from the germline V gene. There are 14 residues in the CDR3. V lost 0 bases and J lost 0, with 4 bases in between. CDR3 nucleotides: TGTGCCAGCAGTGACTCGGGCAGCACAGATACGCAGTATTTT. Encoded protein: CASSDSGSTDTQYF.

V gene TRBV27 combines with J gene TRBJ1-5; 12 bases are a match to TRBD1. CDR3 length equals 17 residues. The trim removed 8 bases at V and 7 bases at J, leaving 15 bases unmatched. The germline gives CDR1 MNHEY, CDR2 SMNVEV (reference sequence). Here the CDR3 reads CASCHSGGQGACQPQHF. The DNA for the CDR3 is TGTGCCAGCTGTCACTCGGGGGGACAGGGGGCCTGCCAGCCCCAGCATTTT.

The chain links TRBV5-6 to TRBJ1-6; D possibly corresponds to TRBD1 (6 bases). The germline CDR1 and CDR2 sequences are SGHDT and YYEEEE. Trimming stripped 0 bases from V and 3 bases from J, with 10 bases between. The CDR3 runs 16 residues. Here the CDR3 reads CASSLALGHYNSPLHF. CDR3 coding DNA: TGTGCCAGCAGCTTGGCCTTGGGACACTATAATTCACCCCTCCACTTT. The full variable domain, rest sourced from reference TRBV5-6 and TRBJ1-6, is DAGVTQSPTHLIKTRGQQVTLRCSPKSGHDTVSWYQQALGQGPQFIFQYYEEEERQRGNFPDRFSGHQFPNYSSELNVNALLLGDSALYLCASSLALGHYNSPLHFGNGTRLTVT.

The genes are TRBV6-1 and TRBJ1-2; D call uncertain. Germline-derived CDR1 and CDR2 are MNHNS and SASEGT. Deletions cut 7 bases from V and 3 bases from J, with 9 bases between. The CDR3 is made up of 12 amino acids. For the CDR3, the DNA is TGTGCCAGCACTAGTGTCTACTATGGCTACACCTTC. Translated: CASTSVYYGYTF.

The genes are TRBV6-5 and TRBJ1-5, with 7 bases fitting TRBD1. This CDR3 contains 14 residues. V lost 6 bases to trimming and J lost 2 bases; unmatched junction nucleotides: 4. The germline CDR1 and CDR2 sequences are MNHEY and SVGAGI. CDR3 DNA sequence: TGTGCCAGCAGCCTCAGGGGGGGCAATCAGCCCCAGCATTTT. It is translated as CASSLRGGNQPQHF.